Listed below are T cell receptor beta chains from one sample, sequenced in a study of cytomegalovirus exposure and HLA in healthy donors. The method was immunoSEQ multiplex PCR; TCRdb's version includes in-frame clones alone and lacks a portion of them. This sample has 50,000 to 70,000 clones; 90% to 95% occur once, and the top ten carry 5.5% to 7.5%. The sequencing input was PBMCs. Receptor source: a woman aged 18 to 35 in good health and CMV-seropositive. The CDR3 runs from the conserved cysteine through the conserved F or W. A D gene is named only where the DNA matches it firmly. Size tells how often a clone was seen (once, few, many) or the class of an expanded clone, and some rows leave it out.

J gene,D gene,clone size,V gene,CDR3 protein,CDR3 DNA
TRBJ2-4,TRBD2,NA,TRBV7-8,CASTPRGLAGVFTKNIQYF,TGTGCCAGCACCCCCCGGGGACTAGCGGGAGTTTTTACCAAAAACATTCAGTACTTC
TRBJ2-7,TRBD1,NA,TRBV7-2,CASSLTGVLREQYF,TGTGCCAGCAGCCTGACAGGGGTCCTAAGGGAGCAGTACTTC
TRBJ1-1,NA,NA,TRBV7-3,CASRRGGTLGDISEAFF,TGTGCCAGCAGAAGAGGCGGGACTTTAGGGGATATAAGTGAAGCTTTCTTT
TRBJ2-7,NA,NA,TRBV4-1,CASSQVRAGAQHYEQYF,TGCGCCAGCAGCCAAGTAAGGGCAGGGGCGCAGCACTACGAGCAGTACTTC
TRBJ2-3,NA,NA,TRBV2,CASSLLRISTDTQYF,TGTGCCAGCAGTCTTTTGCGGATCAGCACAGATACGCAGTATTTT
TRBJ2-7,NA,NA,TRBV27,CASSLSAWLEQYF,TGTGCCAGCAGTTTATCTGCATGGCTGGAGCAGTACTTC
TRBJ1-2,TRBD1,NA,TRBV19,CASSIRGQTPAYGYTF,TGTGCCAGTAGTATAAGGGGGCAGACTCCTGCCTATGGCTACACCTTC
TRBJ2-7,TRBD1,NA,TRBV7-8,CASSRYRGNEQYF,TGTGCCAGCAGCCGCTACAGGGGGAACGAGCAGTACTTC
TRBJ1-1,NA,NA,TRBV11-2,CASSLGGAMNTEAFF,TGTGCCAGCAGCTTGGGAGGAGCTATGAACACTGAAGCTTTCTTT
TRBJ2-1,TRBD1,NA,TRBV6-5,CASSADRLTNEQFF,TGTGCCAGCAGTGCGGACAGGCTGACAAATGAGCAGTTCTTC
TRBJ1-1,TRBD1,NA,TRBV5-1,CASNQGARYTEAFF,TGCGCCAGCAACCAGGGGGCAAGGTACACTGAAGCTTTCTTT
TRBJ1-5,NA,NA,TRBV30,CAWSVLAAGSQPQHF,TGTGCCTGGAGTGTACTAGCGGCAGGGAGTCAGCCCCAGCATTTT
TRBJ1-4,TRBD1,NA,TRBV7-7,CASSAGTGKSEKLFF,TGTGCTAGCAGCGCCGGGACAGGGAAGAGTGAAAAACTGTTTTTT
TRBJ1-3,TRBD1,NA,TRBV7-2,CASSRSTGSDSGNTIYF,TGTGCCAGCAGCCGCTCGACAGGGAGCGACTCTGGAAACACCATATATTTT
TRBJ1-3,NA,once,TRBV29-1,CSGVAPEQGNTIYF,TGCAGCGGAGTGGCTCCTGAACAGGGAAACACCATATATTTT
TRBJ1-1,TRBD1,NA,TRBV14,CASSSGQGLTRTEAFF,TGTGCCAGCAGCAGCGGACAGGGCCTGACCAGGACTGAAGCTTTCTTT
TRBJ2-1,TRBD2,NA,TRBV7-2,CASSQTGTSILIEQFF,TGTGCCAGCAGCCAAACCGGGACTAGCATCCTAATTGAGCAGTTCTTC
TRBJ2-5,NA,NA,TRBV25-1,CASTTGYGGTQYF,TGTGCCAGCACTACAGGGTATGGGGGGACCCAGTACTTC
TRBJ1-2,TRBD1,NA,TRBV4-2,CASSQASLQGAQRGYTF,TGTGCCAGCAGCCAAGCTTCCCTACAGGGGGCGCAACGCGGCTACACCTTC
TRBJ2-5,TRBD2,NA,TRBV9,CASSVAPGGGETQYF,TGTGCCAGCAGCGTAGCTCCTGGGGGAGGGGAGACCCAGTACTTC